Below, 11 T cell receptor beta chains from the same sample are listed, as sequenced in a study of blood T cell repertoires in COVID-19. TCRdb's table, derived via immunoSEQ multiplex PCR, lists solely in-frame clones and lacks some. The table records some 160,000 clones, just under 80% of them present only once. Sequenced material: peripheral blood. These receptors came from an elderly woman with acute or convalescent COVID-19.

The genes are TRBV10-2 and TRBJ1-2, with TRBD1 as a possible D gene (5 bases). With 7 bases removed from V and 8 bases from J, the gap between germline ends came to 17 bases. The germline gives CDR1 WSHSY, CDR2 SAAADI. This CDR3 contains 13 residues. DNA for the CDR3: TGCGCCAGCACCCTGGCGGGGGGAAGGGGCTACACCTTC. Translated: CASTLAGGRGYTF.

This clone was picked up one time. This rearrangement joins TRBV7-3 to TRBJ1-1, with 9 bases lining up with TRBD1. CDR1 SGHTA and CDR2 FQGTGA come from the germline V gene. CDR3 length equals 14 residues. Trimming at V came to 3 bases and at J to 4 bases, leaving 3 bases not matched to a gene. The CDR3 coding sequence is TGTGCCAGCAGCTTCGACAGGGGGAGCACTGAAGCTTTCTTT. It codes for CASSFDRGSTEAFF.

The chain recombines TRBV15 with TRBJ2-5; 14 bases map to TRBD2. Germline V gene lookup returns CDR1 LNHNV and CDR2 YYDKDF (reference sequence). This CDR3 has 17 amino acids. Unmatched junction bases numbered 9, after V lost 5 bases and J lost 4 bases. CDR3 region: CATSYPGTSGRGETQYF. The CDR3 nucleotides read TGTGCCACCAGCTACCCCGGGACTAGCGGGAGAGGAGAGACCCAGTACTTC.

The rearrangement joins TRBV18 to TRBJ1-2, with 8 bases lining up with TRBD1. The CDR3 has 18 amino acids. The V gene end was trimmed by 5 bases and the J gene end by 7 bases; junction bases not matched to a gene: 21. CDR1 and CDR2 from the germline V gene are KGHSH and LQKENI. CDR3 coding DNA: TGTGCCAGCTCAGCTAATTCCGGACAGGGCTATAATCATCGTGGCTACACCTTC. This sequence encodes CASSANSGQGYNHRGYTF.

This chain links TRBV6-6 with TRBJ2-7; 9 nucleotides agree with TRBD1. The CDR3 is 14 residues long. In germline, CDR1 is MNHNY, CDR2 SVGAGI (reference sequence). V was clipped by 8 bases and J by 6 bases; unmatched bases: 11. Here the CDR3 DNA reads TGTGCCAGCGACCCGGGACAGGGCATCTCCGAGCAGTACTTC. Translation: CASDPGQGISEQYF.

This clone came up once. The V and J genes are TRBV21-1 and TRBJ2-7; TRBD1 was called by the table and not checked on the DNA. TRBV21-1 represents a pseudogene. There are 18 residues in the CDR3. CDR3 coding DNA: TGTGCCAGCAGCAAAGCTTATGAGTGGGACATAGAGCCCTACGAGCAGTACTTC. Protein sequence: CASSKAYEWDIEPYEQYF.

The rearrangement uses TRBV27 and TRBJ2-7; TRBD2 agrees at 13 bases. J gave up 6 bases and V 5 bases, and 7 bases lay outside the gene matches. Germline V CDR1 and CDR2: MNHEY, SMNVEV (reference sequence). The CDR3 sequence is 15 residues long. The CDR3 protein is CASSERTSGSFEQYF. CDR3 DNA sequence: TGTGCCAGCAGTGAACGGACTAGCGGGAGTTTCGAGCAGTACTTC.

This chain uses TRBV28 with TRBJ1-5, with D unclear. CDR3 length equals 16 residues. Trimming took off 3 bases at V and 0 bases at J, with 12 bases between the two ends. Germline CDR1 is MDHEN and CDR2 is SYDVKM. The CDR3 here is CASSFGGVYSNQPQHF. The DNA of the CDR3 is TGTGCCAGCAGTTTCGGCGGAGTATATAGCAATCAGCCCCAGCATTTT.

The chain recombines TRBV15 with TRBJ2-1, with TRBD2 matching over 8 bases. The junction had 6 bases not matched to a gene; V was cut back by 6 bases and J by 2 bases. This CDR3 is built from 15 residues. Germline assignment: CDR1 LNHNV and CDR2 YYDKDF (reference sequence). CDR3 DNA: TGTGCCACCAGAGTCCCGGGACTAGCCTACAATGAGCAGTTCTTC. The encoded protein is CATRVPGLAYNEQFF. Based on the CDR3 plus reference TRBV15 and TRBJ2-1, the full variable domain is DAMVIQNPRYQVTQFGKPVTLSCSQTLNHNVMYWYQQKSSQAPKLLFHYYDKDFNNEADTPDNFQSRRPNTSFCFLDIRSPGLGDTAMYLCATRVPGLAYNEQFFGPGTRLTVL.

Here the CDR3 reads CAISAEGSPLHF. For the CDR3, the DNA is TGTGCCATCAGTGCTGAGGGTTCACCCCTCCACTTT. The chain links TRBV10-3 to TRBJ1-6; unclear D gene. Germline values: CDR1 ENHRY, CDR2 SYGVKD. V dropped 4 bases and J dropped 9 bases, with 7 bases sitting between them. The CDR3 spans 12 residues.

This chain uses TRBV7-2 with TRBJ2-7; D is possibly TRBD2 (6 bases). Germline V gene data show CDR1 as SGHTA and CDR2 as FQGNSA. There are 15 residues in the CDR3. V was trimmed by 3 bases and J by 1 base, leaving 13 bases between them. The CDR3 protein is CASSFPEGRSYEQYF. DNA of the CDR3: TGTGCCAGCAGCTTCCCGGAGGGACGGTCCTACGAGCAGTACTTC.